These 30 T cell receptor beta chains share one sample of origin, sequenced in a study of T cells in localized non-small cell lung cancer (dated by TCRdb to the early 2020s). Library preparation employed the immunoSEQ multiplex PCR assay. Imported from immuneACCESS, the table was reduced by TCRdb to in-frame sequences with V and J called. These copies leave out some clones; in studies compared against another copy, an unresolved V gene accounts for under half, and the cause of the remainder is not known. Here the sample has hundreds of clones; under 30% occur a single time. The top ten constitute about 16% of the sample. The sequences come from normal lung tissue next to the tumor, collected before any cancer treatment. Receptor source: a man aged 40 to 70 with stage II lung adenocarcinoma.

The chain carries TRBV18 and TRBJ2-1, with 7 bases lining up with TRBD2. Germline V gene data show CDR1 as KGHSH and CDR2 as LQKENI. The V gene end was trimmed by 3 bases and the J gene end by 0 bases; junction bases not matched to a gene: 8. This CDR3 region has 17 residues. DNA of the CDR3: TGTGCCAGCTCACCCAACCTGGGACTACGCTCCTACAATGAGCAGTTCTTC. Translated, it gives CASSPNLGLRSYNEQFF.

This rearrangement joins TRBV29-1 to TRBJ2-1; D might be TRBD2 (6 bases). From germline, CDR1 is SQVTM and CDR2 ANQGSEA. V was pared by 5 bases and J by 0 bases, with 11 bases between. The CDR3 has 14 amino acids. CDR3 nucleotides: TGCAGCGTTTGTTTGGGGGGCTCCTACAATGAGCAGTTCTTC. Translation gives CSVCLGGSYNEQFF.

The V gene is TRBV29-1, the J gene TRBJ1-2, with TRBD1 identical over 7 bases. Per the germline V gene, CDR1 is SQVTM and CDR2 is ANQGSEA. Trimming at V came to 4 bases and at J to 7 bases, leaving 9 bases not matched to a gene. The CDR3 runs to 13 residues. The CDR3 DNA reads as TGCAGCGTTGCCCGACAGGGAGCAGGTGGCTACACCTTC. The encoded protein is CSVARQGAGGYTF.

V is TRBV28 and J is TRBJ2-7; D possibly corresponds to TRBD2 (6 bases). The CDR3 has 16 amino acids. V shed 5 bases and J shed 8 bases, with 25 bases lying between them. Per the germline V gene, CDR1 is MDHEN and CDR2 is SYDVKM. This chain's CDR3 is CASSPYSPGSGAQQYF. The CDR3 coding sequence is TGTGCCAGCAGTCCGTATTCCCCGGGCTCGGGAGCCCAGCAGTACTTC.

The chain recombines TRBV11-3 with TRBJ2-1; D is possibly TRBD2 (7 bases). There are 15 residues in the CDR3. In germline, CDR1 is SGHNT, CDR2 YENEEA. The germline V and J ends were trimmed by 5 bases and 5 bases, with 16 bases remaining between them. This CDR3 reads CASSAEGGANNEQFF. CDR3 DNA sequence: TGTGCCAGCAGCGCCGAGGGGGGGGCTAACAATGAGCAGTTCTTC.

The rearrangement uses TRBV28 and TRBJ2-3, with 7 bases fitting TRBD1. The germline gives CDR1 MDHEN, CDR2 SYDVKM. Germline trimming cut 5 bases from V and 1 base from J; bases unmatched to any gene: 6. This CDR3 has 15 amino acids. The CDR3 is CASSATGDRTDTQYF. In DNA, the CDR3 is TGTGCCAGCAGTGCAACAGGGGATCGCACAGATACGCAGTATTTT.

The chain has TRBV9 and TRBJ2-1; either TRBD1 or TRBD2 may fit D (5 bases each). The CDR3 sequence is 15 residues long. Trimming removed 2 bases at V and 8 bases at J, with 17 bases between. Germline CDR1 reads SGDLS; CDR2 reads YYNGEE. The CDR3 DNA sequence: TGTGCCAGCAGCGTTACCGGGACCCTGAGGGATGAGCAGTTCTTC. Protein product: CASSVTGTLRDEQFF. The variable domain in full, with the rest retrieved from reference TRBV9 and TRBJ2-1, is DSGVTQTPKHLITATGQRVTLRCSPRSGDLSVYWYQQSLDQGLQFLIQYYNGEERAKGNILERFSAQQFPDLHSELNLSSLELGDSALYFCASSVTGTLRDEQFFGPGTRLTVL.

This clone was seen a handful of times. The gene calls are TRBV6-8 and TRBJ2-3, with 9 bases identical to TRBD1. Trimming at V came to 6 bases and at J to 7 bases, leaving 8 bases not matched to a gene. This CDR3 has 14 amino acids. Germline V gene lookup returns CDR1 MNHGY and CDR2 SAAAGT. The CDR3 DNA is TGTGCCAGCAGATTCGGGACAGGGAAGCATACGCAGTATTTT. This sequence encodes CASRFGTGKHTQYF.

In its sample, this clone is medium-sized (0.01 to 0.1%). The chain joins TRBV11-3 to TRBJ2-3; 9 bases agree with TRBD2. CDR1 is SGHNT and CDR2 is YENEEA in the germline V gene. The CDR3 totals 16 residues. V trimming: 5 bases; J trimming: 6 bases; junction bases outside the gene matches: 12. In DNA, the CDR3 is TGTGCCAGCAGCCTCACACTAGCGGGCAGGTTGGATACGCAGTATTTT. Protein: CASSLTLAGRLDTQYF.

The chain's CDR3 is CASSLDSAGGSSSEQFF. The DNA for the CDR3 is TGTGCCAGCAGCTTAGACTCCGCGGGAGGGTCGAGCAGTGAGCAGTTCTTC. The chain recombines TRBV11-3 with TRBJ2-1, with 9 nucleotides matching TRBD2. CDR1 and CDR2 (germline): SGHNT, YENEEA. The CDR3 loop spans 17 amino acids. With 0 bases clipped from V and 9 bases from J, the junction kept 12 bases outside the gene matches.

Within the sample, this clone is large. This rearrangement joins TRBV29-1 to TRBJ1-1; 8 nucleotides align to TRBD1. The CDR3 spans 13 residues. Trimming removed 4 bases from V and 5 bases from J; junction bases left unmatched: 6. The V gene's germline CDR1 is SQVTM and CDR2 ANQGSEA. CDR3 region: CSVGNRGMTEAFF. In nucleotides, the CDR3 is TGCAGCGTTGGGAACAGGGGGATGACTGAAGCTTTCTTT.

This clone is medium-sized (0.01 to 0.1%) in the sample. The J gene is TRBJ1-1, the V gene TRBV11-3, with D possibly TRBD1 on 5 matching bases. Trimming removed 3 bases from V and 4 bases from J, with 15 bases in between. The CDR3 is 15 amino acids. Germline loops: CDR1 SGHNT, CDR2 YENEEA. CDR3 in amino acids: CASSLRGLGLTEAFF. CDR3 sequence (DNA): TGTGCCAGCAGCTTGAGGGGATTGGGGCTCACTGAAGCTTTCTTT.

This clone was observed a few times. This chain joins TRBV6-8 and TRBJ2-2; TRBD2 matches at 10 bases. The CDR3 length is 16 residues. After removal of 10 bases from V and 4 bases from J, the junction contained 12 bases not matched to a gene. The V gene's germline CDR1 is MNHGY and CDR2 SAAAGT. DNA of the CDR3: TGTGCCATCAACCCTTCTAGCGGGAGTTCCACCGGGGAGCTGTTTTTT. Its protein is CAINPSSGSSTGELFF.

This clone is termed medium-sized. The chain recombines TRBV9 with TRBJ1-4, with a weak D call TRBD1 (6 bases). V lost 3 bases and J lost 6, with 12 bases in between. The CDR3 is made up of 14 amino acids. CDR1 is SGDLS and CDR2 is YYNGEE in the germline V gene. CDR3 coding DNA: TGTGCCAGCAGCGCGGGGGCCGGGCATGAAAAACTGTTTTTT. It yields the protein CASSAGAGHEKLFF. The variable domain in full, with the rest retrieved from reference TRBV9 and TRBJ1-4, is DSGVTQTPKHLITATGQRVTLRCSPRSGDLSVYWYQQSLDQGLQFLIQYYNGEERAKGNILERFSAQQFPDLHSELNLSSLELGDSALYFCASSAGAGHEKLFFGSGTQLSVL.

V gene TRBV5-1 combines with J gene TRBJ2-6, with D possibly being TRBD1 (6 bases). V gave up 4 bases and J gave up 2 bases, with 13 bases separating them. The CDR3 covers 16 residues. The germline gives CDR1 SGHRS, CDR2 YFSETQ. The CDR3 is CASSQGQEAGANVLTF. CDR3 nucleotide sequence: TGCGCCAGCAGCCAGGGGCAGGAAGCTGGGGCCAACGTCCTGACTTTC.

This chain's CDR3 is CASSKTSGSDTQYF. The CDR3 DNA sequence: TGTGCCAGTAGTAAGACTAGTGGCTCAGATACGCAGTATTTT. V usage is TRBV19 and J usage is TRBJ2-3; D is perhaps TRBD2 (6 bases). The CDR3 is 14 residues long. V was pared by 4 bases and J by 4 bases, with 12 bases between. CDR1 and CDR2 from the germline V gene are LNHDA and SQIVND (reference sequence).

A word on this clone: The junction differs from germline at one of its ends, possibly a read error. The gene calls are TRBV6-8 and TRBJ1-1, with 10 bases identical to TRBD1. There are 15 residues in the CDR3. CDR1 and CDR2 from the germline V gene are MNHGY and SAAAGT. The chain's CDR3 is CAISGTGAPNTEAFF. Written as DNA, the CDR3 is TGTGCCATCAGTGGGACAGGGGCCCCGAACACTGAAGCTTTCTTT.

This clone was counted only a few times. The chain recombines TRBV6-8 with TRBJ2-5, with 10 nucleotides matching TRBD2. This CDR3 comprises 18 residues. V lost 5 bases, J lost 1 base, and 13 bases stayed unmatched. Germline lookup yields CDR1 MNHGY and CDR2 SAAAGT. The CDR3, as DNA: TGTGCCAGCAGTATACCACCCTCCTTAGCGGGAGGCCAAGAGACCCAGTACTTC. Its protein is CASSIPPSLAGGQETQYF.

In this sample, this clone turned up a few times. The CDR3 loop is CASLTGTGPWYF. As DNA, the CDR3 is TGTGCCAGCCTTACGGGAACGGGCCCTTGGTACTTC. V is TRBV9 and J is TRBJ2-5; D perhaps matches TRBD2 (5 bases). V was shortened by 7 bases and J by 13 bases, with 20 bases between the two germline ends. This CDR3 is built from 12 residues. CDR1 is SGDLS and CDR2 is YYNGEE in the germline V gene.

The chain uses TRBV19 and TRBJ2-3, with TRBD1 matching 7 bases. Trimming at V came to 4 bases and at J to 6 bases, leaving 4 bases not matched to a gene. Germline V gene lookup returns CDR1 LNHDA and CDR2 SQIVND (reference sequence). CDR3 size: 13 residues. The CDR3 sequence is CASSKGAADTQYF. CDR3 nucleotides: TGTGCCAGTAGTAAGGGGGCCGCGGATACGCAGTATTTT.

V and J are TRBV18 and TRBJ2-1; tentative D call: TRBD1 (5 bases). CDR1 is KGHSH, CDR2 LQKENI, per germline. The CDR3 length is 15 residues. The V gene lost 3 bases and the J gene lost 0 bases, with 9 bases spanning the gap. This CDR3 reads CASSPQGISYNEQFF. The CDR3 DNA follows: TGTGCCAGCTCACCCCAGGGTATCTCCTACAATGAGCAGTTCTTC.

This clone showed up just a few times. The chain carries TRBV19 and TRBJ2-7; D unclear. The CDR3 loop spans 14 amino acids. The V gene's germline CDR1 is LNHDA and CDR2 SQIVND (reference sequence). The V and J ends lost 1 base and 2 bases respectively, with 9 bases between them. Written as DNA, the CDR3 is TGTGCCAGTAGTATAGCACGACATACCTACGAGCAGTACTTC. This encodes CASSIARHTYEQYF.

This clone turned up a few times. The chain recombines TRBV11-3 with TRBJ2-1, with TRBD2 matching over 8 bases. In germline, CDR1 is SGHNT, CDR2 YENEEA. CDR3 length equals 16 residues. After removal of 5 bases from V and 6 bases from J, the junction contained 12 bases not matched to a gene. The CDR3 nucleotides are TGTGCCAGCAGCCCGCAACTAGCGGCACCTTTCAATGAGCAGTTCTTC. Protein sequence: CASSPQLAAPFNEQFF.

V gene TRBV28 combines with J gene TRBJ1-3; the D gene is possibly TRBD1 (5 bases). The germline CDR1 and CDR2 sequences are MDHEN and SYDVKM. The CDR3 is made up of 17 amino acids. V lost 1 base and J lost 0, with 13 bases in between. The CDR3 region is CASSLFVGLDSGNTIYF. The CDR3 DNA follows: TGTGCCAGCAGTTTATTCGTGGGACTAGACTCTGGAAACACCATATATTTT. The complete variable domain, with remaining parts taken from reference TRBV28 and TRBJ1-3, reads DVKVTQSSRYLVKRTGEKVFLECVQDMDHENMFWYRQDPGLGLRLIYFSYDVKMKEKGDIPEGYSVSREKKERFSLILESASTNQTSMYLCASSLFVGLDSGNTIYFGEGSWLTVV.

The chain couples TRBV28 to TRBJ2-7, with D unclear. Trimming stripped 6 bases from V and 6 bases from J, with 18 bases between. The CDR3 contains 14 residues. Per the germline V gene, CDR1 is MDHEN and CDR2 is SYDVKM. The CDR3 reads CASSNGIRTSEQYF. Written as DNA, the CDR3 is TGTGCCAGCAGCAACGGTATCAGAACTTCCGAGCAGTACTTC.

This CDR3 is CASRRQFSTYEQYF. The CDR3, as DNA: TGTGCCAGCAGGAGACAGTTTTCCACTTACGAGCAGTACTTC. The chain links TRBV6-8 to TRBJ2-7, with a possible D match to TRBD1 (5 bases). The CDR3 is 14 amino acids. V was pared by 6 bases and J by 4 bases, with 16 bases between. Per germline, CDR1 MNHGY and CDR2 SAAAGT.

Here the CDR3 DNA reads TGTGCCAGTAGGGGGGAGTCAAGCGGGGAGCTGTTTTTT. Its protein is CASRGESSGELFF. The chain has TRBV19 and TRBJ2-2; tentatively, D is TRBD1 or TRBD2 (5 bases each). The germline V gene has CDR1 LNHDA and CDR2 SQIVND (reference sequence). Trimming shortened V by 6 bases and J by 7 bases, and 12 bases separated the two germline ends. This CDR3 comprises 13 residues.

This clone was seen a few times. The chain uses TRBV10-3 and TRBJ2-7, with a possible D match to TRBD2 (5 bases). The CDR3 totals 14 residues. Germline values: CDR1 ENHRY, CDR2 SYGVKD. V was trimmed by 4 bases and J by 2 bases, leaving 12 bases between them. DNA for the CDR3: TGTGCCATCAGTGCGGGGAGACCACCCTACGAGCAGTACTTC. Amino acids: CAISAGRPPYEQYF.

The chain joins TRBV11-3 to TRBJ1-3; D might be TRBD1 (6 bases). The germline CDR1 and CDR2 sequences are SGHNT and YENEEA. The CDR3 is 15 amino acids. Trimming pared 5 bases from V and 4 bases from J, leaving 15 bases between. This chain's CDR3 is CASSPTGAFGNTIYF. In DNA form, the CDR3 reads TGTGCCAGCAGCCCCACGGGGGCGTTCGGAAACACCATATATTTT.

This clone was counted between two and nine times. The rearrangement uses TRBV9 and TRBJ2-2; 8 nucleotides match TRBD2. Per germline, CDR1 SGDLS and CDR2 YYNGEE. This CDR3 region has 14 residues. V trimming: 4 bases; J trimming: 6 bases; junction bases outside the gene matches: 5. The CDR3 DNA reads TGTGCCAGCAGCCCACGGGGGGGTTCCGGGGAGCTGTTTTTT. Amino acid sequence: CASSPRGGSGELFF.